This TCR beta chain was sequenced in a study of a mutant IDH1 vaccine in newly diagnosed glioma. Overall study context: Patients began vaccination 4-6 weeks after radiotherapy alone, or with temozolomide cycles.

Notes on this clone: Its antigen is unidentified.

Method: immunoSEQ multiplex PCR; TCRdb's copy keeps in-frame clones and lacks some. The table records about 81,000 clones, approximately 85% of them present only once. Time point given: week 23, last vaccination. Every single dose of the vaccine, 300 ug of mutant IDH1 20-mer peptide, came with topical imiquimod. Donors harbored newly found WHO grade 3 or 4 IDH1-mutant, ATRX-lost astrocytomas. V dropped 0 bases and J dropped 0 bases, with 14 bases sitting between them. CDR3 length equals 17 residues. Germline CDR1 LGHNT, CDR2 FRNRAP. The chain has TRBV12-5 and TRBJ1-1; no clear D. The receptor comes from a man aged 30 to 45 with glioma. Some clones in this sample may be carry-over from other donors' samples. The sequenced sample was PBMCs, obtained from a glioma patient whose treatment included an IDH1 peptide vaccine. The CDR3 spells CASGLVIGKGMNTEAFF. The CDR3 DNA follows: TGTGCTAGTGGTTTGGTAATTGGTAAAGGGATGAACACTGAAGCTTTCTTT.